This T cell receptor beta chain stems from a study of spatial heterogeneity in lung cancer. In the study overall: More beta-chain than alpha-chain sequences were consistently detected.

This clonotype was counted at least ten times. The antigen remains undetermined. Single TCR cDNA molecules each had their own unique molecular identifier. TCRdb used MiXCR to reprocess the 5' RACE reads, holding one entry per CDR3 protein. Among around 14,000 distinct CDR3 sequences, 10% to 13% were seen once, and the ten largest hold about 34%. Documented time point: sample taken at primary tumor resection. No cells were sorted before sequencing. The whole RNA sequenced was extracted from tumor, nontumor lung or frozen PBMC. Samples were donated by 72 untreated early-stage non-small cell lung cancer patients. Study conclusions and caveats: Expanded tumor TCRs that were ubiquitous appeared in blood more at resection than follow-up.

The germline V gene encodes CDR1 SGHAT and CDR2 FQNNGV. The V and J ends lost 3 bases and 8 bases respectively, with 13 bases between them. The CDR3 is made up of 13 amino acids. The sequenced sample was PBMCs, obtained at surgery. The clonotype originates from a female donor with early-stage non-small cell lung cancer. The chain recombines TRBV11-2 with TRBJ2-5; D ambiguous. The chain's CDR3 is CASSFPPPETQYF. DNA of the CDR3: TGTGCCAGCAGCTTCCCACCCCCGGAAACCCAGTACTTC.